Listed below are T cell receptor beta chains from one sample, sequenced in a study of cytomegalovirus exposure and HLA in healthy donors. Sequencing was performed with immunoSEQ multiplex PCR; in TCRdb, only in-frame clones are kept and a portion is missing. Here the sample spans about 77,000 clones, 70% to 80% being singletons. The source material was PBMCs. These receptors came from a man in his forties or fifties in good health and CMV-seronegative. The CDR3 runs from the conserved cysteine through the conserved F or W. D genes are given only for firm matches. Some rows mark clone size as missing; the rest say once, few, many or name a class of expanded clone.

D gene,V gene,clone size,J gene,CDR3 DNA,CDR3 protein
TRBD2,TRBV7-6,-,TRBJ2-1,TGTGCCAGCACCCAGGGCGGGGGGGTTTATTACAATGAGCAGTTCTTC,CASTQGGGVYYNEQFF
-,TRBV13,-,TRBJ1-5,TGTGCCAGCAGCTCCCAGGGAGGGAATCAGCCCCAGCATTTT,CASSSQGGNQPQHF
TRBD1,TRBV4-1,few,TRBJ2-7,TGCGCCAGCAGCCAAACAGGGGGTTCTTGGTACGAGCAGTACTTC,CASSQTGGSWYEQYF
-,TRBV5-1,-,TRBJ2-7,TGCGCCAGCAGCCAGGCGGGGGCCCCCTACGAGCAGTACTTC,CASSQAGAPYEQYF
-,TRBV27,-,TRBJ1-1,TGTGCCAGCAGTCAACGGACCGTTGGGAGCACTGAAGCTTTCTTT,CASSQRTVGSTEAFF
TRBD2,TRBV5-4,-,TRBJ2-7,TGTGCCAGCAGCCGATTGGGGATTACTAGCGGGGGCACCTACGAGCAGTACTTC,CASSRLGITSGGTYEQYF
-,TRBV5-1,-,TRBJ2-5,TGCGCCAGCAGCCCCTGGCTAGCAGTCCAAGAGACCCAGTACTTC,CASSPWLAVQETQYF
TRBD1,TRBV27,-,TRBJ1-5,TGTGCCAGCAGTTTCTCGACAGGGGATCAGCCCCAGCATTTT,CASSFSTGDQPQHF
-,TRBV6-6,-,TRBJ2-7,TGTGCCAGCAGTTACCGACAGCCCAGCTACGAGCAGTACTTC,CASSYRQPSYEQYF
-,TRBV28,-,TRBJ2-1,TGTGCCAGCAGACCGACTAGCTCCTACAATGAGCAGTTCTTC,CASRPTSSYNEQFF
-,TRBV7-8,-,TRBJ1-5,TGTGCCGGCAGCTTCACCGCTATCCTCAATCCCCAGCATTTT,CAGSFTAILNPQHF
TRBD1,TRBV10-3,-,TRBJ1-2,TGTGCCATCAGTCCCGGGACAGGAAACTATGGCTACACCTTC,CAISPGTGNYGYTF
TRBD2,TRBV7-3,-,TRBJ2-5,TGTGCCAGCAGCTTATCCCCGGGGGGGACCCAGTACTTC,CASSLSPGGTQYF
-,TRBV6-5,-,TRBJ2-5,TGTGCCAGCAGTTACCCCCTATCGGAGACCCAGTACTTC,CASSYPLSETQYF